Each of the 21 T cell receptor beta chains below was sequenced from the same sample in a study of cytomegalovirus exposure and HLA in healthy donors. PCR used 60 Vbeta primers and 13 Jbeta primers. Here immunoSEQ multiplex PCR was the method, and the copy in TCRdb shows in-frame clones only, minus some. The sample includes fewer than 250,000 clones, over 60% seen only once; the top ten take about 1.7%. Sequencing was done on a sample of PBMCs. These TCRs come from a male donor in good health and CMV-seronegative.

The chain recombines TRBV4-1 with TRBJ2-1; a possible D gene is TRBD1 (5 bases). Per the germline V gene, CDR1 is MGHRA and CDR2 is YSYEKL. The CDR3 is 15 amino acids. V shed 5 bases and J shed 4 bases, with 15 bases lying between them. The CDR3 reads CASSYLPDSYNEQFF. The CDR3 region has the DNA TGCGCCAGCAGCTATCTCCCCGACAGTTACAATGAGCAGTTCTTC.

The chain is built from TRBV7-8 and TRBJ1-4; D is possibly TRBD1 (5 bases). The CDR3 spans 18 residues. The germline gives CDR1 SGHVS, CDR2 FQNEAQ. Trimming pared 5 bases from V and 0 bases from J, leaving 19 bases between. CDR3 sequence: CASSAGGGRGPTNEKLFF. The CDR3, as DNA: TGTGCCAGCAGCGCGGGGGGAGGGCGCGGACCAACTAATGAAAAACTGTTTTTT. Filled out from reference TRBV7-8 and TRBJ1-4, the complete variable domain reads GAGVSQSPRYKVAKRGQDVALRCDPISGHVSLFWYQQALGQGPEFLTYFQNEAQLDKSGLPSDRFFAERPEGSVSTLKIQRTQQEDSAVYLCASSAGGGRGPTNEKLFFGSGTQLSVL.

The chain links TRBV7-8 to TRBJ2-3; 13 positions agree with TRBD2. In germline, CDR1 is SGHVS, CDR2 FQNEAQ. The V gene end was trimmed by 8 bases and the J gene end by 0 bases; junction bases not matched to a gene: 11. CDR3 length equals 18 residues. The CDR3 nucleotides read TGTGCCAGCCGATCCGGGACTAGCGGGACAACTAGCACAGATACGCAGTATTTT. Protein: CASRSGTSGTTSTDTQYF.

This clone was detected a few times. This chain connects TRBV6-5 to TRBJ2-5; D is unresolved. The DNA matches TRBJ2-7 better at its end, which makes the J call doubtful. CDR1 is MNHEY and CDR2 is SVGAGI in the germline V gene. The CDR3 covers 14 residues. CDR3 DNA sequence: TGTGCCAGCAGTCTAGGAGTCAGCTCCTACGAGCAGTACTTC. Its protein product is CASSLGVSSYEQYF.

The V call is TRBV9, the J call TRBJ2-2; TRBD2 matches at 15 bases. Germline assignment: CDR1 SGDLS and CDR2 YYNGEE. V was pared by 5 bases and J by 1 base, with 3 bases of the junction left unmatched. This CDR3 has 17 amino acids. In DNA form, the CDR3 reads TGTGCCAGCAGACCGGGACTAGCGGGAGGGAACACCGGGGAGCTGTTTTTT. This codes for CASRPGLAGGNTGELFF.

The chain carries TRBV7-6 and TRBJ2-7, with a possible D match to TRBD2 (5 bases). The V and J ends lost 5 bases and 2 bases respectively, with 10 bases between them. This CDR3 is built from 13 residues. Looked up from germline, CDR1 is SGHVS and CDR2 is FNYEAQ. CDR3 nucleotide sequence: TGTGCCAGCAGCACCGGACTGACCTACGAGCAGTACTTC. Its protein product is CASSTGLTYEQYF.

This rearrangement joins TRBV6-1 to TRBJ2-1; D unclear. In germline, CDR1 is MNHNS, CDR2 SASEGT. The CDR3 sequence is 15 residues long. With 4 bases removed from V and 2 bases from J, the gap between germline ends came to 12 bases. CDR3 sequence reads: CASSASTPAYNEQFF. In DNA, the CDR3 is TGTGCCAGCAGTGCCTCAACCCCGGCCTACAATGAGCAGTTCTTC.

The chain joins TRBV4-3 to TRBJ2-7; 11 nucleotides agree with TRBD1. V lost 4 bases and J lost 6; bases outside the gene matches: 8. The CDR3 consists of 15 residues. Looked up from germline, CDR1 is LGHNA and CDR2 is YSLEER. CDR3 DNA sequence: TGCGCCAGCAGCCTCGGACAGGGGGCCGTCATCGAGCAGTACTTC. It specifies CASSLGQGAVIEQYF.

The rearrangement uses TRBV7-2 and TRBJ2-3; D perhaps matches TRBD2 (5 bases). The CDR3 covers 15 residues. Trimming shortened V by 4 bases and J by 0 bases, and 11 bases separated the two germline ends. Germline CDR1 reads SGHTA; CDR2 reads FQGNSA. The CDR3 bases are TGTGCCAGCAGCTCGAGGACGGGGAGCACAGATACGCAGTATTTT. It translates to CASSSRTGSTDTQYF.

V and J are TRBV7-9 and TRBJ2-1, with TRBD2 matching 7 bases. The CDR3 is made up of 14 amino acids. With 5 bases clipped from V and 7 bases from J, the junction kept 8 bases outside the gene matches. Germline V lookup: CDR1 SEHNR, CDR2 FQNEAQ (reference sequence). As DNA, the CDR3 is TGTGCCAGCAGCCCGAGGGAGGGCGGGAATGAGCAGTTCTTC. It yields the protein CASSPREGGNEQFF.

The chain joins TRBV2 to TRBJ1-4; TRBD1 aligns across 9 bases. Germline CDR1 reads SNHLY; CDR2 reads FYNNEI. This CDR3 contains 15 residues. J was trimmed by 8 bases and V by 7 bases; bases with no gene match: 11. Here the CDR3 reads CASNPIQGAGEKLFF. For the CDR3, the DNA is TGTGCCAGCAACCCAATACAGGGGGCAGGAGAAAAACTGTTTTTT.

The chain links TRBV7-9 to TRBJ2-1, with TRBD1 matching 9 bases. The CDR3 runs 16 residues. The germline V gene encodes CDR1 SEHNR and CDR2 FQNEAQ (reference sequence). Losses at the gene ends were 4 bases for V and 3 bases for J; bases not matched to a gene: 7. CDR3 bases: TGTGCCAGCAGCTATTACAGGGGGCTCAGCTACAATGAGCAGTTCTTC. It encodes CASSYYRGLSYNEQFF.

The V gene is TRBV6-5, the J gene TRBJ2-1; 11 nucleotides agree with TRBD2. The ends lost 4 bases at V and 8 bases at J; junction bases unmatched: 7. This CDR3 region has 15 residues. The germline V gene has CDR1 MNHEY and CDR2 SVGAGI. DNA of the CDR3: TGTGCCAGCAGTTCTAATAGCGGGGGGGGCGATGAGCAGTTCTTC. Encoded protein: CASSSNSGGGDEQFF.

J is TRBJ2-7 and V is TRBV5-4; 8 nucleotides agree with TRBD1. This CDR3 is built from 14 residues. V trimming: 0 bases; J trimming: 3 bases; junction bases outside the gene matches: 2. The germline V gene has CDR1 SGHNT and CDR2 YYREEE (reference sequence). CDR3 sequence reads: CASSLDGQGYEQYF. Here the CDR3 DNA reads TGTGCCAGCAGCTTGGATGGACAGGGCTACGAGCAGTACTTC.

The DNA for the CDR3 is TGTGCCAGCAGCAAAAGTAAGGGACTGACCGAAAACCCCCGGGGCTATGGCTACACCTTC. Translating gives CASSKSKGLTENPRGYGYTF. The chain uses TRBV21-1 and TRBJ1-2. TRBV21-1 is termed a pseudogene. The CDR3 has 20 amino acids.

The chain combines TRBV7-3 with TRBJ2-3; 9 bases align to TRBD2. V was pared by 5 bases and J by 0 bases, with 3 bases of the junction left unmatched. In germline, CDR1 is SGHTA, CDR2 FQGTGA. CDR3 size: 15 residues. The DNA for the CDR3 is TGTGCCAGCAGCCGCGGGGGGGTAAGCACAGATACGCAGTATTTT. Its protein product is CASSRGGVSTDTQYF.

The chain carries TRBV19 and TRBJ1-1; TRBD1 is a possible D gene (5 bases). V lost 7 bases, J lost 5 bases, and 14 bases lay in between. The CDR3 extends over 13 amino acids. The germline V gene has CDR1 LNHDA and CDR2 SQIVND (reference sequence). As DNA, the CDR3 is TGTGCCAGTAATTCGGGGGTAATTACTGAAGCTTTCTTT. Translated: CASNSGVITEAFF.

The gene calls are TRBV28 and TRBJ2-1, with TRBD1 matching over 7 bases. The CDR3 is 15 amino acids. CDR1 MDHEN and CDR2 SYDVKM come from the germline V gene. Germline trimming cut 2 bases from V and 9 bases from J; bases unmatched to any gene: 10. The CDR3 DNA reads TGTGCCAGCAGTTTACCCCCTCCCGGGGACAGTGAGCAGTTCTTC. It specifies CASSLPPPGDSEQFF.

The genes are TRBV29-1 and TRBJ1-1; D ambiguous. Germline values: CDR1 SQVTM, CDR2 ANQGSEA. The CDR3 totals 11 residues. With 3 bases removed from V and 5 bases from J, the gap between germline ends came to 7 bases. CDR3 sequence (DNA): TGCAGCGTTGATATCGGGACTGAAGCTTTCTTT. It encodes CSVDIGTEAFF.

This clone was seen just once. The chain joins TRBV19 to TRBJ2-3, with D possibly matching TRBD2 (6 bases). Germline-derived CDR1 and CDR2 are LNHDA and SQIVND (reference sequence). The CDR3 spans 15 residues. V was pared by 0 bases and J by 1 base, with 8 bases between. The CDR3 sequence: CASSIDSGGTDTQYF. CDR3 nucleotides: TGTGCCAGTAGTATAGATTCGGGGGGCACAGATACGCAGTATTTT.

This clone appeared a few times. The chain has TRBV29-1 and TRBJ1-2, with 8 bases aligning to TRBD1. Germline trimming cut 5 bases from V and 6 bases from J; bases unmatched to any gene: 8. This CDR3 contains 13 residues. Germline lookup yields CDR1 SQVTM and CDR2 ANQGSEA. The CDR3 sequence is CSVPRQGPNGYTF. DNA for the CDR3: TGCAGCGTTCCCCGACAGGGGCCGAATGGCTACACCTTC.